The rows below give T cell receptor beta chains drawn from one sample of a study of blood T cell repertoires in COVID-19. TCRdb keeps only in-frame clones here, not all; method: immunoSEQ multiplex PCR. The sample yields about 120,000 clones, less than 90% seen once. Sequences were obtained from peripheral blood. The receptors come from an elderly man with acute or convalescent COVID-19. Each CDR3 is given with its conserved first and last residue. D genes are given only for firm matches. Not all rows give a size; the values are once, few, many and, for expanded clones, a class.

v_gene	j_gene	abundance	d_gene	CDR3aa	CDR3nt
TRBV10-3	TRBJ2-1	once	TRBD1	CAISQTGVNEQFF	TGTGCCATCAGTCAAACAGGGGTGAATGAGCAGTTCTTC
TRBV6-5	TRBJ1-3	-	TRBD1	CASSYRDSGNTIYF	TGTGCCAGCAGTTACCGGGACAGTGGAAACACCATATATTTT
TRBV19	TRBJ1-2	-	-	CASSPRDTGYTF	TGTGCCAGTAGTCCCCGGGACACAGGCTACACCTTC
TRBV6-2/TRBV6-3	TRBJ2-5	-	TRBD1	CASSLSGGWETQYF	TGTGCCAGCAGTCTATCAGGGGGCTGGGAGACCCAGTACTTC
TRBV6-6	TRBJ2-7	-	TRBD1	CASSSGQPYEQYF	TGTGCCAGCAGTTCGGGACAGCCCTACGAGCAGTACTTC
TRBV5-1	TRBJ2-1	-	TRBD1	CASSLGTGSSDEQFF	TGCGCCAGCAGCCTCGGGACAGGGTCTTCAGATGAGCAGTTCTTC
TRBV18	TRBJ1-1	-	-	CASSKDGDTEAFF	TGTGCCAGCTCAAAGGACGGGGACACTGAAGCTTTCTTT
TRBV28	TRBJ1-2	few	-	CASSPAGFNGYTF	TGTGCCAGCAGTCCGGCAGGGTTTAATGGCTACACCTTC
TRBV12-3/TRBV12-4	TRBJ1-1	-	-	CASSLGGTSAFF	TGTGCCAGCAGTTTAGGAGGCACCTCAGCTTTCTTT
TRBV6-5	TRBJ2-5	-	-	CASSYGGRSPSETQYF	TGTGCCAGCAGTTACGGAGGGCGATCCCCATCAGAGACCCAGTACTTC
TRBV7-2	TRBJ2-7	-	-	CASRYTGTTYEQYF	TGTGCCAGCAGATATACAGGAACTACCTACGAGCAGTACTTC
TRBV19	TRBJ2-5	-	TRBD2	CASSPTGQLAGQETQYF	TGTGCCAGTAGTCCGACGGGGCAACTAGCGGGTCAAGAGACCCAGTACTTC
TRBV18	TRBJ2-1	-	TRBD2	CASSSSGGLYNEQFF	TGTGCCAGCTCATCCAGCGGGGGGCTTTACAATGAGCAGTTCTTC
TRBV7-8	TRBJ2-5	-	TRBD2	CASSWGGTSGGETQYF	TGTGCCAGCAGCTGGGGTGGGACTAGCGGGGGAGAGACCCAGTACTTC
TRBV5-5	TRBJ2-5	few	-	CASSLAPGQETQYF	TGTGCCAGCAGCTTGGCCCCGGGACAAGAGACCCAGTACTTC
TRBV28	TRBJ1-4	-	-	CASSSRGPTNEKLFF	TGTGCCAGCAGTTCCAGGGGACCAACTAATGAAAAACTGTTTTTT
TRBV6-5	TRBJ2-1	-	TRBD2	CASRDIAGGHNEQFF	TGTGCCAGCAGGGACATAGCGGGGGGGCACAATGAGCAGTTCTTC
TRBV6-5	TRBJ2-5	-	TRBD2	CASRTSGGETETQYF	TGTGCCAGCAGAACTAGCGGGGGGGAGACAGAGACCCAGTACTTC
TRBV11-2	TRBJ2-3	few	TRBD2	CASSLRSGTSETDTQYF	TGTGCCAGCAGCTTACGGTCGGGGACTAGCGAAACAGATACGCAGTATTTT
TRBV19	TRBJ2-5	once	-	CASRSRGGQETQYF	TGTGCCAGTAGATCTAGGGGGGGGCAAGAGACCCAGTACTTC
TRBV28	TRBJ2-5	-	TRBD2	CASSFLGSNPGLAGQTQYF	TGTGCCAGCAGTTTCTTGGGATCTAATCCGGGACTAGCGGGACAGACCCAGTACTTC
TRBV20-1	TRBJ2-7	-	-	CSATFLGEQYF	TGCAGTGCTACCTTCCTAGGAGAGCAGTACTTC